Following are 17 T cell receptor beta chains from one sample sequenced in a study of T cells in Graves' hyperthyroidism and ophthalmopathy. Regions amplified from RNA transcripts were the TCR beta CDR3 regions. A set of HTBI primers served as the primers for a first-round RT-PCR of the TCR CDR3. TCRdb passed the multiplex PCR reads through MiXCR, listing each CDR3 protein once. Of about 400,000 distinct CDR3 sequences listed, approximately 14% are singletons. The sequencing input was blood. The receptors here all came from a young woman with Graves' hyperthyroidism.

This clonotype was counted ten times or more. The genes are TRBV3-1 and TRBJ2-2, with 13 bases identical to TRBD2. Germline values: CDR1 LGHDT, CDR2 YNNKEL (reference sequence). V gave up 1 base and J gave up 1 base; unmatched junction bases: 3. The CDR3 runs 18 residues. CDR3 DNA: TGTGCCAGCAGCCAAGGGACTAGCGGGAGTGAGAACACCGGGGAGCTGTTTTTT. It specifies CASSQGTSGSENTGELFF.

This clonotype has at least ten counts. J is TRBJ2-7 and V is TRBV7-9; the D gene could be TRBD1 or TRBD2 (7 bases each). The germline CDR1 and CDR2 sequences are SEHNR and FQNEAQ (reference sequence). CDR3 length: 16 amino acids. Trimming shortened V by 5 bases and J by 3 bases, and 20 bases separated the two germline ends. CDR3 residues: CASSPRGQASGYEQYF. The CDR3 nucleotides are TGTGCCAGCAGCCCGAGAGGACAGGCTAGCGGCTACGAGCAGTACTTC.

This clonotype was detected many times. The gene calls are TRBV10-2 and TRBJ2-3, with 14 bases that match TRBD2. This CDR3 has 16 residues. Germline loops: CDR1 WSHSY, CDR2 SAAADI. With V trimmed by 6 bases and J by 4 bases, 6 bases remained unmatched. CDR3 nucleotides: TGCGCCAGCAGCGGGGGACTAGCGGGAGTAGCAGATACGCAGTATTTT. Protein: CASSGGLAGVADTQYF.

This clonotype was found many times. V usage is TRBV12-5 and J usage is TRBJ2-1, with 9 bases aligning to TRBD1. The CDR3 contains 15 residues. Trimming cost V 10 bases and J 4 bases; bases outside gene matches: 11. Germline CDR1 reads LGHNT; CDR2 reads FRNRAP. The chain's CDR3 is CATSPGQGPYNEQFF. CDR3 DNA sequence: TGTGCTACCTCCCCGGGACAGGGCCCTTACAATGAGCAGTTCTTC.

The chain couples TRBV5-6 to TRBJ2-1; D gene unclear. The V end was cut by 0 bases, the J end by 10 bases, with 8 bases between. CDR3 size: 12 residues. Per the germline V gene, CDR1 is SGHDT and CDR2 is YYEEEE. CDR3 loop: CASSLGVREQFF. The CDR3 DNA follows: TGTGCCAGCAGCTTGGGGGTAAGGGAGCAGTTCTTC.

V and J are TRBV2 and TRBJ2-2; D may be TRBD2 (6 bases). Germline CDR1 is SNHLY and CDR2 is FYNNEI. The CDR3 loop spans 13 amino acids. V was trimmed by 1 base and J by 6 bases, leaving 6 bases between them. The DNA for the CDR3 is TGTGCCAGCAGTGAAGGGGGGGCCGGGGAGCTGTTTTTT. Its protein is CASSEGGAGELFF. Based on the CDR3 plus reference TRBV2 and TRBJ2-2, the full variable domain is EPEVTQTPSHQVTQMGQEVILRCVPISNHLYFYWYRQILGQKVEFLVSFYNNEISEKSEIFDDQFSVERPDGSNFTLKIRSTKLEDSAMYFCASSEGGAGELFFGEGSRLTVL.

J is TRBJ1-4 and V is TRBV19; 7 bases map to TRBD1. This CDR3 is built from 14 residues. Trimming cost V 3 bases and J 6 bases; bases outside gene matches: 4. The germline CDR1 and CDR2 sequences are LNHDA and SQIVND (reference sequence). In DNA form, the CDR3 reads TGTGCCAGTAGTATGGGGACAGCCGATGAAAAACTGTTTTTT. Amino acids: CASSMGTADEKLFF.

This clonotype was detected ten times or more. This chain connects TRBV18 to TRBJ1-1; D is possibly TRBD1 (6 bases). CDR1 and CDR2 from the germline V gene are KGHSH and LQKENI. The CDR3 is 13 residues long. Trimming removed 4 bases at V and 1 base at J, with 7 bases between. The CDR3 spells CASSRTENTEAFF. As DNA, the CDR3 is TGTGCCAGCTCACGGACAGAGAACACTGAAGCTTTCTTT. The full variable domain, in which reference TRBV18 and TRBJ1-1 provide the parts outside the CDR3, is NAGVMQNPRHLVRRRGQEARLRCSPMKGHSHVYWYRQLPEEGLKFMVYLQKENIIDESGMPKERFSAEFPKEGPSILRIQQVVRGDSAAYFCASSRTENTEAFFGQGTRLTVV.

At least ten counts were recorded for this clonotype. This rearrangement joins TRBV2 to TRBJ2-5; D may be TRBD1 or TRBD2 (6 bases each). This CDR3 has 14 residues. Between the trimmed V and J ends, which lost 1 base and 5 bases, there was a span of 11 bases. Germline V CDR1 and CDR2: SNHLY, FYNNEI. The CDR3 region is CASSEEGGGETQYF. CDR3 sequence (DNA): TGTGCCAGCAGTGAAGAGGGGGGAGGCGAGACCCAGTACTTC.

This clonotype has a count of ten or more. The chain combines TRBV2 with TRBJ1-5; 9 nucleotides match TRBD1. V shed 7 bases and J 0 bases; nucleotides not matched to a gene: 4. Germline V gives CDR1 SNHLY, CDR2 FYNNEI. The CDR3 length is 15 residues. The CDR3 region has the DNA TGTGCCAGCACCAGGACAGGGGTTAGCAATCAGCCCCAGCATTTT. Protein: CASTRTGVSNQPQHF.

This clonotype has a count of ten or more. V gene TRBV7-9 combines with J gene TRBJ1-4; TRBD1 might be the D (6 bases). V shed 2 bases and J shed 8 bases, with 12 bases lying between them. Germline V CDR1 and CDR2: SEHNR, FQNEAQ (reference sequence). The CDR3 is made up of 14 amino acids. The CDR3 spells CASSLLEGEEKLFF. CDR3 sequence (DNA): TGTGCCAGCAGCTTACTTGAGGGGGAAGAAAAACTGTTTTTT.

The sample holds many counts of this clonotype. Germline is not matched at one junction end, which may reflect a read error. The J gene is TRBJ2-5, the V gene TRBV7-7, with D maybe TRBD1 (5 bases). The CDR3 sequence is 16 residues long. CDR1 and CDR2 from the germline V gene are SSHAT and FNYEAQ (reference sequence). The CDR3 bases are TGTGCTAGCAGCTTAGGAGTCGACAGCTCCCAAGAGACCCAGTACTTC. Translation gives CASSLGVDSSQETQYF.

This clonotype was picked up a small number of times. The V call is TRBV19, the J call TRBJ1-4; 10 nucleotides line up with TRBD1. From germline, CDR1 is LNHDA and CDR2 SQIVND (reference sequence). V dropped 3 bases and J dropped 5; count of bases not matched to a gene: 9. This CDR3 contains 17 residues. DNA of the CDR3: TGTGCCAGTAGTATCCCGACAGGGGGCCGAACAAATGAAAAACTGTTTTTT. Its protein is CASSIPTGGRTNEKLFF.

A remark on this clonotype: A much larger clone lies a single base off, so this may be a read error. The DNA for the CDR3 is TGCAGTGCTAGATCCCTAGCGGGAGAGCCCTACAATGAGCAGTTCTTC. Translating it yields CSARSLAGEPYNEQFF. V is TRBV20-1 and J is TRBJ2-1; 10 nucleotides line up with TRBD2. The length of the CDR3 is 16 residues. Losses at the gene ends were 2 bases for V and 2 bases for J; bases not matched to a gene: 6. The germline V gene has CDR1 DFQATT and CDR2 SNEGSKA (reference sequence).

With regard to this clonotype: A read error may produce the germline difference seen at one junction end. The gene calls are TRBV7-9 and TRBJ1-3, with 8 bases lining up with TRBD1. CDR1 and CDR2 (germline): SEHNR, FQNEAQ (reference sequence). There are 18 residues in the CDR3. CDR3 DNA: TGTGCCAGCAGCACCCGACAGGGGCCCATGGTCTCTGGAAACGCCATATATTTT. Amino acid sequence: CASSTRQGPMVSGNAIYF. Full variable domain (remainder filled in from reference TRBV7-9 and TRBJ1-3): DTGVSQNPRHKITKRGQNVTFRCDPISEHNRLYWYRQTLGQGPEFLTYFQNEAQLEKSRLLSDRFSAERPKGSFSTLEIQRTEQGDSAMYLCASSTRQGPMVSGNAIYFGEGSWLTVV.

This clonotype occurred many times. This rearrangement joins TRBV7-9 to TRBJ2-3; D might be TRBD2 (6 bases). V was shortened by 2 bases and J by 3 bases, with 15 bases between the two germline ends. Per germline, CDR1 SEHNR and CDR2 FQNEAQ (reference sequence). This CDR3 has 16 amino acids. The CDR3, as DNA: TGTGCCAGCAGCTTACCACGGCGGGAATTAACAGATACGCAGTATTTT. This codes for CASSLPRRELTDTQYF. The whole variable domain, remainder taken from reference TRBV7-9 and TRBJ2-3, is DTGVSQNPRHKITKRGQNVTFRCDPISEHNRLYWYRQTLGQGPEFLTYFQNEAQLEKSRLLSDRFSAERPKGSFSTLEIQRTEQGDSAMYLCASSLPRRELTDTQYFGPGTRLTVL.

This clonotype was seen at least ten times. V gene TRBV29-1 combines with J gene TRBJ2-1; TRBD2 matches at 9 bases. V lost 6 bases to trimming and J lost 10 bases; unmatched junction nucleotides: 7. CDR1 is SQVTM, CDR2 ANQGSEA, per germline. The CDR3 extends over 12 amino acids. In nucleotides, the CDR3 is TGCAGCGTGGGACTAGCCTTGCGGGAGCAGTTCTTC. As protein: CSVGLALREQFF.